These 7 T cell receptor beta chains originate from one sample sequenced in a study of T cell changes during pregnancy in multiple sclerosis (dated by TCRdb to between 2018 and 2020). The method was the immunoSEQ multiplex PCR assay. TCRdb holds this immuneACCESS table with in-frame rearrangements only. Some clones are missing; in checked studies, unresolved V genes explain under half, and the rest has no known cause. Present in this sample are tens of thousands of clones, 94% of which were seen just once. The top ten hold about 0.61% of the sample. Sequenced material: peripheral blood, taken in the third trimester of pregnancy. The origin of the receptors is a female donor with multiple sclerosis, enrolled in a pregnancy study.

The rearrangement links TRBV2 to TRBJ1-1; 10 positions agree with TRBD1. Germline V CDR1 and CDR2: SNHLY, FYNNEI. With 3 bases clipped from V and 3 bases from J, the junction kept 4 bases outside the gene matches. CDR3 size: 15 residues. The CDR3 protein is CASSDSGTGDTEAFF. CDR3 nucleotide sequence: TGTGCCAGCAGTGACTCCGGGACAGGGGACACTGAAGCTTTCTTT.

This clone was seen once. In DNA, the CDR3 is TGCAGCGGTGGTAGCGGAAACAATGAGCAGTTCTTC. Protein product: CSGGSGNNEQFF. This sequence joins TRBV29-1 and TRBJ2-1; D might be TRBD2 (6 bases). The germline CDR1 and CDR2 sequences are SQVTM and ANQGSEA. This CDR3 region has 12 residues. The V end lost 7 bases, the J end lost 5 bases, and 12 bases lay between the germline ends.

The CDR3 DNA is TGTGCCAGCTCACCACTTCACGGACAAGCTTTTTCTGGAAACACCATATATTTT. Residues: CASSPLHGQAFSGNTIYF. This chain uses TRBV18 with TRBJ1-3, with TRBD1 as a possible D gene (5 bases). Germline CDR1 reads KGHSH; CDR2 reads LQKENI. This CDR3 spans 18 amino acids. V was clipped by 1 base and J by 1 base, with 17 bases between them.

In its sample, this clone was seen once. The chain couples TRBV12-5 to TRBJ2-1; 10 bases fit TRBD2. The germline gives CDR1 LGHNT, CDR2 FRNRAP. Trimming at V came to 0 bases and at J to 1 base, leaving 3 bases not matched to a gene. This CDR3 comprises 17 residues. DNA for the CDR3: TGTGCTAGTGGTTTGGTCAGCGGGGGGGGATCCTACAATGAGCAGTTCTTC. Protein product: CASGLVSGGGSYNEQFF.

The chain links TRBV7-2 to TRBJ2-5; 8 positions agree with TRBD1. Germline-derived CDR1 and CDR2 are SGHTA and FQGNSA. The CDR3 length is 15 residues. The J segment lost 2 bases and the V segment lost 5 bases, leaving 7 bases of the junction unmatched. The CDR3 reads CASSGGQVIQETQYF. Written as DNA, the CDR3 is TGTGCCAGCAGCGGGGGACAGGTTATTCAAGAGACCCAGTACTTC.

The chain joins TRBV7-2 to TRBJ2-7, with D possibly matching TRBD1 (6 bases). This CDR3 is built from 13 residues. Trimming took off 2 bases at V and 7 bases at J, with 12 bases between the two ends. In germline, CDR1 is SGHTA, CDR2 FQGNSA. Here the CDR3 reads CASSLPHREEQYF. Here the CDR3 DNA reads TGTGCCAGCAGCTTACCTCACAGGGAAGAGCAGTACTTC.

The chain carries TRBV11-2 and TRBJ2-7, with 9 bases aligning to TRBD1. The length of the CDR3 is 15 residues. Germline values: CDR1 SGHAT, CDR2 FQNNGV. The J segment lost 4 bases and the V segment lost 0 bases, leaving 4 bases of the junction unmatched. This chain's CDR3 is CASSLELGQGYEQYF. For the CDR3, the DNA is TGTGCCAGCAGCTTAGAACTCGGACAGGGGTACGAGCAGTACTTC. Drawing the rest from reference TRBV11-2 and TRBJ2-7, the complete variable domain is EAGVAQSPRYKIIEKRQSVAFWCNPISGHATLYWYQQILGQGPKLLIQFQNNGVVDDSQLPKDRFSAERLKGVDSTLKIQPAKLEDSAVYLCASSLELGQGYEQYFGPGTRLTVT.